The 14 T cell receptor beta chains given below trace back to one sample, sequenced in a study of T cell changes during pregnancy in multiple sclerosis. The assay was immunoSEQ multiplex PCR, and TCRdb's table has in-frame clones only and misses some. The table includes approximately 88,000 clones, just under 95% detected once. The specimen was peripheral blood, collected in the first trimester of pregnancy. The receptors originated from a female donor with multiple sclerosis, enrolled in a pregnancy study.

The chain has TRBV27 and TRBJ1-1; no definite D call. Trimming stripped 5 bases from V and 2 bases from J, with 6 bases between. This CDR3 contains 12 residues. Germline V CDR1 and CDR2: MNHEY, SMNVEV (reference sequence). The CDR3 protein is CASSHSNTEAFF. For the CDR3, the DNA is TGTGCCAGCAGTCACTCCAACACTGAAGCTTTCTTT.

The chain uses TRBV18 and TRBJ2-7; 7 bases fit TRBD1. V was clipped by 6 bases and J by 2 bases; unmatched bases: 7. The germline CDR1 and CDR2 sequences are KGHSH and LQKENI. CDR3 length: 14 amino acids. The chain's CDR3 is CASSTGTAAYEQYF. The CDR3 DNA reads as TGTGCCAGCTCTACCGGGACAGCTGCCTACGAGCAGTACTTC.

The V and J genes are TRBV6-5 and TRBJ2-1, with 9 bases lining up with TRBD1. CDR3 length: 15 residues. Germline CDR1 and CDR2: MNHEY and SVGAGI. V shed 4 bases and J 9 bases; nucleotides not matched to a gene: 10. The CDR3 DNA reads as TGTGCCAGCAGTTTCACAGGGGGCAACGGGGGTGAGCAGTTCTTC. Residues: CASSFTGGNGGEQFF.

The V call is TRBV11-1, the J call TRBJ2-1, with D maybe TRBD2 (7 bases). Germline CDR1 SGHAT, CDR2 FQDESV (reference sequence). Trimming shortened V by 6 bases and J by 2 bases, and 17 bases separated the two germline ends. This CDR3 spans 16 amino acids. The CDR3 region has the DNA TGTGCCAGCAGTTTTTCGCGGGGGCACACCTACAATGAGCAGTTCTTC. Its translation is CASSFSRGHTYNEQFF.

The chain combines TRBV6-1 with TRBJ2-3; 8 bases map to TRBD1. Germline-derived CDR1 and CDR2 are MNHNS and SASEGT. The CDR3 contains 16 residues. Unmatched junction bases numbered 6, after V lost 3 bases and J lost 1 base. CDR3 loop: CASSEAGGSGTDTQYF. For the CDR3, the DNA is TGTGCCAGCAGTGAGGCAGGGGGCTCGGGCACAGATACGCAGTATTTT.

The chain joins TRBV5-6 to TRBJ2-7; TRBD1 aligns across 10 bases. V lost 2 bases, J lost 6 bases, and 8 bases stayed unmatched. Per the germline V gene, CDR1 is SGHDT and CDR2 is YYEEEE. This CDR3 contains 15 residues. The CDR3 DNA is TGTGCCAGCAGCTTAACCGGGACAGGGGAGAGCGAGCAGTACTTC. Translating it yields CASSLTGTGESEQYF.

The CDR3 here is CASTDSNQPQHF. The CDR3 nucleotides are TGTGCCAGTACAGATAGCAATCAGCCCCAGCATTTT. V gene TRBV10-3 combines with J gene TRBJ1-5, with D uncertain. Trimming shortened V by 10 bases and J by 0 bases, and 7 bases separated the two germline ends. The CDR3 loop spans 12 amino acids. Germline V CDR1 and CDR2: ENHRY, SYGVKD.

The gene calls are TRBV6-6 and TRBJ1-2; D is unclear. CDR3 length: 13 amino acids. Germline V gene sequence: CDR1 MNHNY, CDR2 SVGAGI (reference sequence). Trimming stripped 2 bases from V and 4 bases from J, with 8 bases between. CDR3 in amino acids: CASSYGSFYGYTF. The CDR3 region has the DNA TGTGCCAGCAGTTACGGCTCATTCTATGGCTACACCTTC.

This clone appeared once. The V gene is TRBV5-6, the J gene TRBJ1-5; 9 bases fit TRBD1. The CDR3 contains 14 residues. Germline trimming cut 2 bases from V and 6 bases from J; bases unmatched to any gene: 3. Germline CDR1 reads SGHDT; CDR2 reads YYEEEE. CDR3 residues: CASSFGTGLQPQHF. The CDR3, as DNA: TGTGCCAGCAGCTTTGGGACAGGGCTTCAGCCCCAGCATTTT.

The chain recombines TRBV4-2 with TRBJ1-5, with D possibly being TRBD1 (5 bases). Trimming removed 0 bases from V and 10 bases from J, with 10 bases in between. CDR3 length: 13 residues. Germline V CDR1 and CDR2: LGHNA, YNFKEQ. CDR3: CASSQEQDAPQHF. Here the CDR3 DNA reads TGTGCCAGCAGCCAAGAACAGGATGCTCCCCAGCATTTT.

The genes are TRBV29-1 and TRBJ2-7; the match to TRBD1 covers 9 bases. From germline, CDR1 is SQVTM and CDR2 ANQGSEA. The CDR3 contains 13 residues. V trimming: 7 bases; J trimming: 4 bases; junction bases outside the gene matches: 8. CDR3 in amino acids: CSARTGEEYEQYF. The CDR3 DNA follows: TGCAGCGCTAGGACAGGGGAAGAATACGAGCAGTACTTC.

This sequence joins TRBV7-2 and TRBJ2-2, with D possibly being TRBD1 (5 bases). The V end was cut by 3 bases, the J end by 7 bases, with 12 bases between. CDR1 and CDR2 (germline): SGHTA, FQGNSA. This CDR3 has 14 residues. The CDR3 DNA reads TGTGCCAGCAGCTTTAGGGGTAGGGACGGGGAGCTGTTTTTT. Its protein is CASSFRGRDGELFF.

CDR3 region: CASSDPDNYGYTF. CDR3 nucleotide sequence: TGTGCCAGCAGTGACCCAGATAACTATGGCTACACCTTC. J is TRBJ1-2 and V is TRBV2; D is undetermined. The V end was cut by 3 bases, the J end by 1 base, with 6 bases between. CDR3 length: 13 residues. Per the germline V gene, CDR1 is SNHLY and CDR2 is FYNNEI.

This rearrangement joins TRBV9 to TRBJ1-2; D unresolved. The V gene lost 0 bases and the J gene lost 4 bases, with 10 bases spanning the gap. Germline CDR1 is SGDLS and CDR2 is YYNGEE. The CDR3 has 14 residues. The CDR3 is CASSVDGQTYGYTF. DNA for the CDR3: TGTGCCAGCAGCGTAGATGGGCAGACCTATGGCTACACCTTC.